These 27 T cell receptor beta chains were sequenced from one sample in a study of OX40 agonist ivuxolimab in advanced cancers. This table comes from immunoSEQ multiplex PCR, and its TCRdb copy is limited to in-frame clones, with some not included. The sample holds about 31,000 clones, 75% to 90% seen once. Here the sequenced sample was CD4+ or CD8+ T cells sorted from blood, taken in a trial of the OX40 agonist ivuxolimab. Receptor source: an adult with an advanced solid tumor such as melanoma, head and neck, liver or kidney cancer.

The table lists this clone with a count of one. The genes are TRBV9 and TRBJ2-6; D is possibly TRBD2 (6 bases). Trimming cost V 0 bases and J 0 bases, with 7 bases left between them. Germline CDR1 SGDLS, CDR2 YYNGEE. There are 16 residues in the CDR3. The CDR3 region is CASSVGRGSGANVLTF. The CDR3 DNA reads TGTGCCAGCAGCGTAGGGAGGGGCTCTGGGGCCAACGTCCTGACTTTC.

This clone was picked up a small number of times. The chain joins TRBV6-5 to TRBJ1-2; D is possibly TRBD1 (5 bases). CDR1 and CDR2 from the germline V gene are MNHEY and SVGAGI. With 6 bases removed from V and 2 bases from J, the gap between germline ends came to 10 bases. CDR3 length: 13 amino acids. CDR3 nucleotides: TGTGCCAGCAGCCCGAGGGACAACTATGGCTACACCTTC. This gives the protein CASSPRDNYGYTF.

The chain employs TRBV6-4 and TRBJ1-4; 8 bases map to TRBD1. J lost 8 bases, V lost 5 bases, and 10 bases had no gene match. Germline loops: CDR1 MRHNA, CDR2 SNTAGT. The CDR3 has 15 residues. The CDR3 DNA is TGTGCCAGCAGTTCTGGACAGGGTGAAACAGAAAAACTGTTTTTT. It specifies CASSSGQGETEKLFF.

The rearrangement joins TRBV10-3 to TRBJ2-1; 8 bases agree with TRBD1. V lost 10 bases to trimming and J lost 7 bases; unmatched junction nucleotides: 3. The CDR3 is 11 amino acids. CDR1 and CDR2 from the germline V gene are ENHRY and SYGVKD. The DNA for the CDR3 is TGTGCCACAAACAGGGGGAATGAGCAGTTCTTC. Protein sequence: CATNRGNEQFF.

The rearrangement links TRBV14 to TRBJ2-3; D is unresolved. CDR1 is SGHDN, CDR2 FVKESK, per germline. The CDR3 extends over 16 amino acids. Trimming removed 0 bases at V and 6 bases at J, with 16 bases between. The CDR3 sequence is CASSQDLAAVGDTQYF. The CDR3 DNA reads TGTGCCAGCAGCCAAGATTTGGCGGCGGTCGGGGATACGCAGTATTTT.

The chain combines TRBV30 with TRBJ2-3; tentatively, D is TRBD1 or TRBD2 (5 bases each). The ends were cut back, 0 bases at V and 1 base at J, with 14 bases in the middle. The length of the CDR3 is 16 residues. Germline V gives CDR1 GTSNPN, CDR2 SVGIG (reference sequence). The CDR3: CAWSVGPQWGTDTQYF. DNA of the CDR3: TGTGCCTGGAGTGTGGGACCCCAATGGGGCACAGATACGCAGTATTTT.

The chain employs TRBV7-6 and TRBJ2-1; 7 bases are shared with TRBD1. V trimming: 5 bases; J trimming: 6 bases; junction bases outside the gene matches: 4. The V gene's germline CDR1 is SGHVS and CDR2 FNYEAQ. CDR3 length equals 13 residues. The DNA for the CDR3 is TGTGCCAGCAGCCAAGGGGGCCCCAATGAGCAGTTCTTC. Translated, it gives CASSQGGPNEQFF.

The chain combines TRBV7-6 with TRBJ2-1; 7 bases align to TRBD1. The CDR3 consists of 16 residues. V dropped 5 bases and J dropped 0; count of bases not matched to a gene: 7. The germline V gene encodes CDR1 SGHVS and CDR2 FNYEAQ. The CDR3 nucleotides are TGTGCCAGCAGCCGTACCCAGGGGGTCTCCTACAATGAGCAGTTCTTC. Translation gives CASSRTQGVSYNEQFF.

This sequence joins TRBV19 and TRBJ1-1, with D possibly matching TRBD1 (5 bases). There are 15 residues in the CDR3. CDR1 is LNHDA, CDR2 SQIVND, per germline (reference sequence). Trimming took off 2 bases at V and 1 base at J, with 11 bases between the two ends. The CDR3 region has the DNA TGTGCCAGTAGTATACGGGACTCCTGGAACACTGAAGCTTTCTTT. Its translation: CASSIRDSWNTEAFF.

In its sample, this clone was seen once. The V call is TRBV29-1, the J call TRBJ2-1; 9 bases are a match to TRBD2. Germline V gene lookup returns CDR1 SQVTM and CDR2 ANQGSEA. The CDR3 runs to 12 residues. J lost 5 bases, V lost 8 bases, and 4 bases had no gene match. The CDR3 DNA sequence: TGCAGCACCCTAGCGGGGAACAATGAGCAGTTCTTC. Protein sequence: CSTLAGNNEQFF.

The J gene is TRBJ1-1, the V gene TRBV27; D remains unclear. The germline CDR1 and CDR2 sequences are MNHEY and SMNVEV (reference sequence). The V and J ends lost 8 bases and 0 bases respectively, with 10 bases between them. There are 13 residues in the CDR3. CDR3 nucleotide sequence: TGTGCCAGCGCCCACCTCATGAACACTGAAGCTTTCTTT. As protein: CASAHLMNTEAFF.

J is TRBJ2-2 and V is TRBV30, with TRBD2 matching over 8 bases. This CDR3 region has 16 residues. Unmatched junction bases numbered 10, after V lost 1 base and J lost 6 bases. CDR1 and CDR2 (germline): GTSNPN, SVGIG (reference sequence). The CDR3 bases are TGTGCCTGGAGTGATATGCGGGGGGAAGGCGCCGGGGAGCTGTTTTTT. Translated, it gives CAWSDMRGEGAGELFF. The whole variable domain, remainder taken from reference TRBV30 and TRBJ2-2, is SQTIHQWPATLVQPVGSPLSLECTVEGTSNPNLYWYRQAAGRGLQLLFYSVGIGQISSEVPQNLSASRPQDRQFILSSKKLLLSDSGFYLCAWSDMRGEGAGELFFGEGSRLTVL.

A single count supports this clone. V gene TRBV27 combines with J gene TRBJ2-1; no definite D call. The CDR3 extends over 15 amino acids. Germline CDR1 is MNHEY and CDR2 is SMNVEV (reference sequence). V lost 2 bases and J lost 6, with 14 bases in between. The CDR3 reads CASSLTGSVINEQFF. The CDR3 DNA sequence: TGTGCCAGCAGTTTAACGGGCTCGGTTATCAATGAGCAGTTCTTC.

CDR3 sequence: CASSLNPQGSNYGYTF. The DNA of the CDR3 is TGTGCCAGCAGCTTAAACCCACAGGGCTCTAACTATGGCTACACCTTC. The V gene is TRBV7-2, the J gene TRBJ1-2, with a weak D call TRBD1 (6 bases). Between the trimmed V and J ends, which lost 2 bases and 0 bases, there was a span of 13 bases. CDR1 and CDR2 (germline): SGHTA, FQGNSA. The CDR3 spans 16 residues.

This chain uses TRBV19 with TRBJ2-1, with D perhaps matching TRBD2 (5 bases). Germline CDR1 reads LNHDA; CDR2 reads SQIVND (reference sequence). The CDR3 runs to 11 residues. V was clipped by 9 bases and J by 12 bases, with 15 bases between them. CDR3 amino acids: CASSAPDSQFF. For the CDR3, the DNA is TGTGCCAGCTCAGCCCCGGACTCGCAGTTCTTC.

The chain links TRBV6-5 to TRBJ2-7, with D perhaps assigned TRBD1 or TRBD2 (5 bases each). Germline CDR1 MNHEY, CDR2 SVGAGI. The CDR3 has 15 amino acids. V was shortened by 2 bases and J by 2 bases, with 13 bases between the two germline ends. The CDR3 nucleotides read TGTGCCAGCAGTTACGAGGTTGGGACCCCCTACGAGCAGTACTTC. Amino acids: CASSYEVGTPYEQYF.

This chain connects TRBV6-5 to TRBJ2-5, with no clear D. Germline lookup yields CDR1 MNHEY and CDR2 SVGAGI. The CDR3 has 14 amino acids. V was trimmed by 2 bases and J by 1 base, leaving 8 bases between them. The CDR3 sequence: CASSYGDPQETQYF. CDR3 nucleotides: TGTGCCAGCAGTTACGGGGATCCCCAAGAGACCCAGTACTTC.

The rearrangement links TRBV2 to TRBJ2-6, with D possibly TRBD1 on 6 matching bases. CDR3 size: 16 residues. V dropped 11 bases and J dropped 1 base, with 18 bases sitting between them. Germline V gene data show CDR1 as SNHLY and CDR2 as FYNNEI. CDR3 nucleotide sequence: TGTGCCGGTACAGGGTTCTTCGGGTCTGGGGCCAACGTCCTGACTTTC. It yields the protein CAGTGFFGSGANVLTF.

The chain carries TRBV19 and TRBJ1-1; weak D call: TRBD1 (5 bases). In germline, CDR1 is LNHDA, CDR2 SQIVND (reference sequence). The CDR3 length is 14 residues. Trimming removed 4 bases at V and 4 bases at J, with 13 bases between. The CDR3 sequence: CASSTNWGSTEAFF. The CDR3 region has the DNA TGTGCCAGTAGTACCAACTGGGGGTCCACTGAAGCTTTCTTT.

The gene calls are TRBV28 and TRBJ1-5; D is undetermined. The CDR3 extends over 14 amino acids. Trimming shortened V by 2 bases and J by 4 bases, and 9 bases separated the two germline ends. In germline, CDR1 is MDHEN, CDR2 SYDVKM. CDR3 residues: CASSLGNWNQPQHF. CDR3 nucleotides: TGTGCCAGCAGTTTAGGGAACTGGAATCAGCCCCAGCATTTT.

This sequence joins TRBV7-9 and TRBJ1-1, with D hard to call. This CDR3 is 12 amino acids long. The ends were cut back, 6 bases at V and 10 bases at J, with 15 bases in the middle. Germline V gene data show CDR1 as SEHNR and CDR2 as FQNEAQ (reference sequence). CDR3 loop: CASRERTERAFF. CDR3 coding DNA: TGTGCCAGCAGGGAAAGGACGGAACGAGCTTTCTTT. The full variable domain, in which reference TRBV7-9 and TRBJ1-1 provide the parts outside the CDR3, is DTGVSQNPRHKITKRGQNVTFRCDPISEHNRLYWYRQTLGQGPEFLTYFQNEAQLEKSRLLSDRFSAERPKGSFSTLEIQRTEQGDSAMYLCASRERTERAFFGQGTRLTVV.

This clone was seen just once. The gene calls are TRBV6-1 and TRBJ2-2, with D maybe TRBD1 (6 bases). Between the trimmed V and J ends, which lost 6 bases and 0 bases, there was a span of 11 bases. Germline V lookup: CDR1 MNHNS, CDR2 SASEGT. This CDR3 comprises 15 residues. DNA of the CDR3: TGTGCCAGCAGCAAGGACAGCTCGAACACCGGGGAGCTGTTTTTT. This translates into CASSKDSSNTGELFF.

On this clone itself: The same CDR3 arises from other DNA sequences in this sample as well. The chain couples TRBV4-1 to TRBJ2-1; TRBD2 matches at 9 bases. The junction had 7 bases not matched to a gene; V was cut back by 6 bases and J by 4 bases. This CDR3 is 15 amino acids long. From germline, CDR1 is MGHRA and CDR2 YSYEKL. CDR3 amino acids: CASSRREGQYNEQFF. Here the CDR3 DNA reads TGCGCCAGCAGTCGGCGGGAGGGCCAGTACAATGAGCAGTTCTTC.

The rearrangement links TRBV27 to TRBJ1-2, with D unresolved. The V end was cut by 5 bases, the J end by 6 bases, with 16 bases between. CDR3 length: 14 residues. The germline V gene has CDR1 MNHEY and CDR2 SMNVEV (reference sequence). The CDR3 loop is CASSPRTGVDGYTF. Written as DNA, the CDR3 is TGTGCCAGCAGTCCCCGGACGGGCGTTGATGGCTACACCTTC.

The CDR3 sequence is CASSYSFKGNTEAFF. CDR3 coding DNA: TGTGCCAGCAGTTACTCGTTTAAGGGGAACACTGAAGCTTTCTTT. The V gene is TRBV6-6, the J gene TRBJ1-1; D remains unclear. Deletions cut 0 bases from V and 1 base from J, with 9 bases between. CDR1 and CDR2 (germline): MNHNY, SVGAGI (reference sequence). The CDR3 is 15 residues long.

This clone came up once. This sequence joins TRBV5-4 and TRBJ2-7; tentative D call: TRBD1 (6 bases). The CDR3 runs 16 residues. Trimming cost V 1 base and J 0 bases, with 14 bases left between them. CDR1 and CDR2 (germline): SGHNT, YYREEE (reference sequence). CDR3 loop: CASSLFGTGRSYEQYF. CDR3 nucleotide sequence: TGTGCCAGCAGCTTGTTTGGAACAGGGCGCTCCTACGAGCAGTACTTC.

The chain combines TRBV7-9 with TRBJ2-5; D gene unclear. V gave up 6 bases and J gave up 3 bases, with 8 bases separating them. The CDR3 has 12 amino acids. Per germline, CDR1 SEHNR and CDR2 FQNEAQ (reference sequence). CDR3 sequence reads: CASSGGKETQYF. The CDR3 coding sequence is TGTGCCAGCAGTGGTGGTAAAGAGACCCAGTACTTC.